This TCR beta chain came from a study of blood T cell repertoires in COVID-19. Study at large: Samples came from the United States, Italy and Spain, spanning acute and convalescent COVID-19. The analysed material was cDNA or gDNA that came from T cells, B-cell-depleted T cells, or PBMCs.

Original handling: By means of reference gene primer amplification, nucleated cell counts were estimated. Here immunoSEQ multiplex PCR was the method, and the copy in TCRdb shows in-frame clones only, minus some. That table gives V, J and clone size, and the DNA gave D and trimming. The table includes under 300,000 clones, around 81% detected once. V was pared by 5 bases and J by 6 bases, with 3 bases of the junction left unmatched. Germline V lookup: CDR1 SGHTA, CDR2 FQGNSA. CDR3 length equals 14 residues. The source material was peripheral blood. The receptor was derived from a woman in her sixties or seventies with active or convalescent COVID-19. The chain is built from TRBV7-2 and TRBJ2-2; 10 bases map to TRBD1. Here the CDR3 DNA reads TGTGCCAGCAGCGGGACAGGGGTGGCCGGGGAGCTGTTTTTT. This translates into CASSGTGVAGELFF. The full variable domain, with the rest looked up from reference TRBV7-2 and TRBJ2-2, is GAGVSQSPSNKVTEKGKDVELRCDPISGHTALYWYRQSLGQGLEFLIYFQGNSAPDKSGLPSDRFSAERTGGSVSTLTIQRTQQEDSAVYLCASSGTGVAGELFFGEGSRLTVL.